These 14 T cell receptor beta chains came from one sample sequenced in a study of T-cell memory formation after mild COVID-19. Via MiXCR, TCRdb re-called the 5' RACE reads, giving one row per CDR3 protein. The table includes 400,000 to 500,000 distinct CDR3 sequences, 15% to 25% detected once. Sequenced material: PBMCs or a T cell subset sorted from them (not recorded which). The receptors were gathered from an adult woman who had mild COVID-19 (a few samples of this study predate the infection). Cell type and time point are not known.

The chain joins TRBV5-1 to TRBJ2-5; perhaps TRBD1 as D (6 bases). Looked up from germline, CDR1 is SGHRS and CDR2 is YFSETQ. The V and J ends lost 0 bases and 9 bases respectively, with 15 bases between them. The CDR3 totals 14 residues. In nucleotides, the CDR3 is TGCGCCAGCAGCTTGGCCAGGGGATCAGGAGCCCAGTACTTC. Translating gives CASSLARGSGAQYF.

The sample holds a few counts of this clonotype. The genes are TRBV6-4 and TRBJ2-5; 10 bases align to TRBD1. The CDR3 covers 20 residues. The germline V gene encodes CDR1 MRHNA and CDR2 SNTAGT. The V segment lost 2 bases and the J segment 2 bases; nucleotides outside the gene matches: 17. The CDR3 reads CASSDRSVAIGDRGQETQYF. The CDR3 DNA follows: TGTGCCAGCAGTGACCGGTCGGTGGCCATTGGGGACAGGGGTCAAGAGACCCAGTACTTC.

This clonotype has just a few counts. This chain connects TRBV7-6 to TRBJ1-1; D is ambiguous. V was pared by 3 bases and J by 8 bases, with 19 bases between. Per germline, CDR1 SGHVS and CDR2 FNYEAQ. The CDR3 covers 15 residues. The chain's CDR3 is CASSFIGEGSAEAFF. In nucleotides, the CDR3 is TGTGCCAGCAGCTTCATCGGGGAAGGTTCAGCGGAAGCTTTCTTT. Based on the CDR3 plus reference TRBV7-6 and TRBJ1-1, the full variable domain is GAGVSQSPRYKVTKRGQDVALRCDPISGHVSLYWYRQALGQGPEFLTYFNYEAQQDKSGLPNDRFSAERPEGSISTLTIQRTEQRDSAMYRCASSFIGEGSAEAFFGQGTRLTVV.

This clonotype came up a few times. The CDR3 spells CASTNRRSNQPQHF. The CDR3 nucleotides read TGTGCCAGTACAAATCGGCGGAGCAATCAGCCCCAGCATTTT. The chain combines TRBV19 with TRBJ1-5; D gene ambiguous. V was clipped by 7 bases and J by 1 base, with 11 bases between them. The CDR3 totals 14 residues. The germline V gene has CDR1 LNHDA and CDR2 SQIVND (reference sequence).

This clonotype appeared a few times. The rearrangement links TRBV3-1 to TRBJ2-7; 10 bases align to TRBD2. Germline assignment: CDR1 LGHDT and CDR2 YNNKEL (reference sequence). With V trimmed by 4 bases and J by 0 bases, 6 bases remained unmatched. The CDR3 length is 16 residues. CDR3 in amino acids: CASSRLAGASSYEQYF. The DNA of the CDR3 is TGTGCCAGCAGCCGACTAGCGGGTGCCAGCTCCTACGAGCAGTACTTC.

There are many counts of this clonotype. This chain uses TRBV5-5 with TRBJ2-7; TRBD1 agrees at 9 bases. Per germline, CDR1 SGHKS and CDR2 YYEKEE (reference sequence). Trimming took 7 bases from V and 9 from J; bases not matched to a gene: 14. The CDR3 runs 14 residues. CDR3 amino acids: CASGLRDRVPLQYF. The DNA for the CDR3 is TGTGCCAGCGGACTCCGGGACAGGGTCCCCTTGCAGTACTTC.

This clonotype came up a few times. The genes are TRBV5-1 and TRBJ2-3; maybe TRBD1 (5 bases). The CDR3 extends over 16 amino acids. Trimming shortened V by 4 bases and J by 2 bases, and 17 bases separated the two germline ends. The germline V gene encodes CDR1 SGHRS and CDR2 YFSETQ. The CDR3: CASSERGAGTTDTQYF. In DNA, the CDR3 is TGCGCCAGCAGCGAACGTGGGGCAGGTACCACAGATACGCAGTATTTT.

In its sample, this clonotype was seen a few times. In DNA form, the CDR3 reads TGTGCCATCACTGCCCAGGGGGGGGGAACTGAAGCTTTCTTT. This codes for CAITAQGGGTEAFF. The chain employs TRBV10-3 and TRBJ1-1; 7 nucleotides line up with TRBD1. V shed 7 bases and J 5 bases; nucleotides not matched to a gene: 10. CDR3 length: 14 amino acids. Germline lookup yields CDR1 ENHRY and CDR2 SYGVKD.

The chain recombines TRBV4-2 with TRBJ2-7; D uncertain. Trimming took off 1 base at V and 0 bases at J, with 7 bases between the two ends. CDR3 length equals 14 residues. Germline-derived CDR1 and CDR2 are LGHNA and YNFKEQ. This chain's CDR3 is CASSQVASSYEQYF. The CDR3 nucleotides read TGTGCCAGCAGCCAAGTAGCCTCCTCCTACGAGCAGTACTTC.

Worth noting for this clonotype: Given a much more abundant clone one base away, this may be a read error. The chain links TRBV7-9 to TRBJ2-7; TRBD1 matches 7 bases. Germline-derived CDR1 and CDR2 are SEHNR and FQNEAQ (reference sequence). The V and J ends lost 4 bases and 2 bases, in that order; junction bases with no gene match: 5. The CDR3 is 14 residues long. The CDR3 coding sequence is TGTGCCAGCAGCTCCGAGACAGGGACCTACGAGCAGTACTTC. Residues: CASSSETGTYEQYF.

The chain employs TRBV24-1 and TRBJ2-7; maybe TRBD1 (5 bases). The germline gives CDR1 KGHDR, CDR2 SFDVKD. V gave up 3 bases and J gave up 6 bases, with 17 bases separating them. The CDR3 extends over 15 amino acids. DNA for the CDR3: TGTGCCACCAGTGATCCGACAGCCGTCCCGGCCGAGCAGTACTTC. The encoded protein is CATSDPTAVPAEQYF.

This chain uses TRBV11-3 with TRBJ2-3; D is uncertain. Germline V gene lookup returns CDR1 SGHNT and CDR2 YENEEA. V lost 5 bases, J lost 2 bases, and 14 bases lay in between. The CDR3 runs to 15 residues. CDR3 sequence reads: CASSPPRLDTDTQYF. For the CDR3, the DNA is TGTGCCAGCAGCCCCCCACGCCTTGACACAGATACGCAGTATTTT.

This clonotype was picked up many times. V usage is TRBV15 and J usage is TRBJ1-6, with a possible D match to TRBD1 (6 bases). Between the trimmed V and J ends, which lost 5 bases and 6 bases, there was a span of 14 bases. This CDR3 has 15 residues. Looked up from germline, CDR1 is LNHNV and CDR2 is YYDKDF (reference sequence). In nucleotides, the CDR3 is TGTGCCACCAGCTTAATAGGGGGTGGTAATTCACCCCTCCACTTT. Its protein product is CATSLIGGGNSPLHF.

The chain joins TRBV20-1 to TRBJ2-1; 10 bases are a match to TRBD2. The CDR3 is 16 residues long. Germline trimming cut 0 bases from V and 4 bases from J; bases unmatched to any gene: 6. Germline CDR1 and CDR2: DFQATT and SNEGSKA (reference sequence). The CDR3 here is CSARDRERGGYNEQFF. CDR3 DNA: TGCAGTGCTAGAGATCGGGAGCGGGGGGGATACAATGAGCAGTTCTTC.